This TCR beta chain was documented in a study of human T cells and chemical hapten exposure. In the study overall: The sensitizer, 2% DPC, was used on roughly 2 cm by roughly 2 cm of upper inner arm skin.

Time point described: patch test 1, 2 weeks after DPC sensitization. The sample's treatment: therapeutic diphenylcyclopropenone sensitization with weekly scalp DPC. Single cDNA molecules in the library carried unique molecular identifiers attached during preparation. MiXCR, run by TCRdb on the RACE reads, gives a single entry per CDR3 protein. Seen here are just over 80,000 distinct CDR3 sequences, around 10% observed once, and the top ten hold 4% to 5%. Trimming took off 7 bases at V and 5 bases at J, with 17 bases between the two ends. Germline CDR1 reads SGHVS; CDR2 reads FQNEAQ. The CDR3 length is 14 residues.

The chain carries TRBV7-8 and TRBJ2-5; possible D gene TRBD2, 5 bases. Sample: whole blood, taken in connection with sensitization to the hapten diphenylcyclopropenone (DPC). This TCR came from a woman aged 45-65 years with alopecia areata. Some clones in this sample may be carry-over from other donors' samples. CDR3 DNA sequence: TGTGCCAGCAACGTGGTGGGGAGAAGGGAGACCCAGTACTTC. Encoded protein: CASNVVGRRETQYF.